This T cell receptor (beta chain) derives from a study of CD8 T cells in Susac syndrome. RNA totalling 0.5 to 1 ug underwent reverse transcription with random hexamers. Amplification of TCR beta CDR3 across 54 Vbeta and 13 Jbeta was performed with immunoSEQ multiplex PCR. TCRdb itself ran the immunoSEQ multiplex PCR reads through MiXCR, one entry per CDR3 protein. Of some 180,000 distinct CDR3 sequences in the sample, just under 95% were seen once. Sequencing of TCR beta covered CD8+ and CD4+ T cells obtained from blood. The control participants were healthy donors, and these controls were matched with respect to both age and sex. TEMRA cells were FACS-enriched, and CD8+ and CD4+ T cells were isolated negatively. The germline gives CDR1 SQVTM, CDR2 ANQGSEA. The germline V and J ends were trimmed by 7 bases and 1 base, with 13 bases remaining between them. The CDR3 runs 13 residues.

Sequences were obtained from CD4+ T cells from PBMCs. This receptor was taken from a human donor in good health. The genes are TRBV29-1 and TRBJ2-5; D possibly corresponds to TRBD1 (6 bases). CDR3 in amino acids: CSATGQSQETQYF. For the CDR3, the DNA is TGCAGCGCCACAGGACAGTCCCAAGAGACCCAGTACTTC.